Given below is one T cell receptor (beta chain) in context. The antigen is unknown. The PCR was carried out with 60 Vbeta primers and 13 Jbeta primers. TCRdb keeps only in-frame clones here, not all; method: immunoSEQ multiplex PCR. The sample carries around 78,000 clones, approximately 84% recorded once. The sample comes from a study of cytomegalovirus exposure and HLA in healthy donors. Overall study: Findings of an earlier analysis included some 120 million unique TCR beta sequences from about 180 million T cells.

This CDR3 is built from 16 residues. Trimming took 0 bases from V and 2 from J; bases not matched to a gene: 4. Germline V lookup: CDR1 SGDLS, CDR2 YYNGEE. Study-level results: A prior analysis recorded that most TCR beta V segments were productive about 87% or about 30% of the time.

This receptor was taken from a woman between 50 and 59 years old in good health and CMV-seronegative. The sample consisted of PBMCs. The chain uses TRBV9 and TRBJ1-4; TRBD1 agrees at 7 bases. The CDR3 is CASSVEGAGTNEKLFF. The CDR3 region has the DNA TGTGCCAGCAGCGTAGAGGGGGCAGGGACTAATGAAAAACTGTTTTTT.